The source of this T cell receptor beta chain is a study of blood T cell repertoires in COVID-19. Looking at the study overall: Both acute and convalescent COVID-19 samples were obtained from the United States, Italy and Spain. T cells, B-cell-depleted T cells, or PBMCs provided the cDNA or gDNA that served as material.

Original data processing: How many nucleated cells were present was estimated from reference gene primer amplification. Profiled with immunoSEQ multiplex PCR; TCRdb holds only in-frame clones, not every one. V and J calls and clone size come straight from that table; D and trimming were deduced from the DNA. The sample consists of roughly 350,000 clones, roughly 88% of them appearing once. CDR1 is LNHDA, CDR2 SQIVND, per germline (reference sequence). V lost 7 bases and J lost 12; bases outside the gene matches: 14. The CDR3 runs 13 residues. The origin of this receptor is a woman aged 45-59 years with active or convalescent COVID-19. V is TRBV19 and J is TRBJ1-1; the match to TRBD1 covers 7 bases. What was sequenced was peripheral blood. CDR3 loop: CASTSPGTEWPFF. The CDR3, as DNA: TGTGCCAGTACCTCTCCGGGGACAGAGTGGCCTTTCTTT.